This T cell receptor (beta chain) was documented in a study of blood T cell repertoires in COVID-19. Overall study context: Samples taken during acute and convalescent COVID-19 were collected in the United States, Italy and Spain. In each case, the material was cDNA or gDNA derived from T cells, B-cell-depleted T cells, or PBMCs.

Original data processing: Cell counts per sample came from amplifying reference gene primers. Here immunoSEQ multiplex PCR was the method, and the copy in TCRdb shows in-frame clones only, minus some. From that table come the V and J calls and clone size; the DNA was used to work out D and trimming. The sample lists roughly 87,000 clones, around 88% occurring once. V was shortened by 0 bases and J by 3 bases, with 11 bases between the two germline ends. Germline loops: CDR1 SGHNT, CDR2 YENEEA. The CDR3 runs 16 residues. The chain links TRBV11-3 to TRBJ2-2; TRBD1 is a possible D gene (6 bases). Sequencing was performed on peripheral blood. This receptor was identified in a man between 60 and 75 years old with acute or convalescent COVID-19. CDR3 DNA: TGTGCCAGCAGCTTAGATTTGGCAGGGGACACCGGGGAGCTGTTTTTT. It specifies CASSLDLAGDTGELFF.